The text below deals with one TCR beta chain. What it binds is unknown. This entry belongs to a study of T cell responses to AZD1222 COVID-19 vaccine. Study-wide results and limits: Spike-specific TCR breadth and depth were elevated following two AZD1222 doses. AZD1222 recipients seropositive at baseline numbered only 6 or 7. The donor group comprised mostly white British people and more females; the analysis possibly underestimated clonal diversity. Spike was spanned by vaccine-associated CD4 TCRs, which were dominant at 160-218 and 743-854.

The assay was immunoSEQ multiplex PCR, and TCRdb's table has in-frame clones only and misses some. The sample contains around 160,000 clones, 88% of which appear only once. V was clipped by 8 bases and J by 7 bases, with 9 bases between them. Germline V gene lookup returns CDR1 ENHRY and CDR2 SYGVKD. The CDR3 runs 11 residues. This chain joins TRBV10-3 and TRBJ2-4, with D possibly being TRBD2 (5 bases). This TCR was recovered from an adult in good health. The specimen was peripheral blood, collected on day 0 of AZD1222 vaccination. CDR3 protein: CAIGASNIQYF. Written as DNA, the CDR3 is TGTGCCATCGGTGCTAGCAACATTCAGTACTTC.